Detailed here is one T cell receptor (beta chain). CDR3 length: 15 residues. Germline CDR1 is DFQATT and CDR2 is SNEGSKA (reference sequence). This record belongs to a study of T cells expressing NK-cell markers. About the study: The eight sequenced donors comprised seven who were HCMV-seropositive and one who was seronegative.

TCRdb derives one entry per CDR3 protein from the 5' RACE reads, leaving out DNA. The ten most abundant clones cover over 4% of a sample with about 380,000 distinct CDR3 sequences. Sequences were obtained from blood T cells: a sorted CD56 or NKG2C T cell subset, CD4+ or CD8+ T cells, or bulk PBMC T cells (not recorded which). This chain links TRBV20-1 with TRBJ2-5; the D gene TCRdb calls, TRBD1, cannot be checked with no DNA. The TCR was taken from a man between 18 and 69 years old in good health. The CDR3 protein is CSAPADRASQATQYF.